Shown below are 30 T cell receptor beta chains from a single sample sequenced in a study of blood T cells in healthy people across ages. The use of a sample-barcoded 5' primer and a J-beta primer mix characterized a second PCR of about 7 to 12 cycles. Via MiXCR, TCRdb re-called the 5' RACE reads, giving one row per CDR3 protein. This table holds approximately 680,000 distinct CDR3 sequences, 32% found once. The sequenced sample consisted of blood. The receptors derive from a woman of 80 years or more in good health.

The chain combines TRBV30 with TRBJ1-1; unclear D gene. Germline assignment: CDR1 GTSNPN and CDR2 SVGIG (reference sequence). This CDR3 is built from 13 residues. V dropped 1 base and J dropped 3 bases, with 9 bases sitting between them. Here the CDR3 reads CAWSEWVYTEAFF. CDR3 DNA sequence: TGTGCCTGGAGTGAGTGGGTCTACACTGAAGCTTTCTTT.

This clonotype was recorded many times. The chain recombines TRBV18 with TRBJ2-3; D may correspond to TRBD1 or TRBD2 (5 bases each). Trimming pared 1 base from V and 4 bases from J, leaving 9 bases between. CDR3 size: 14 residues. The germline CDR1 and CDR2 sequences are KGHSH and LQKENI. CDR3: CASSPQGTADTQYF. The CDR3 DNA reads TGTGCCAGCTCACCACAGGGGACCGCAGATACGCAGTATTTT.

The chain links TRBV27 to TRBJ2-5; D uncertain. The length of the CDR3 is 11 residues. V dropped 9 bases and J dropped 3 bases, with 8 bases sitting between them. The germline V gene has CDR1 MNHEY and CDR2 SMNVEV (reference sequence). DNA for the CDR3: TGTGCCAGTATACATAAAGAGACCCAGTACTTC. Its translation: CASIHKETQYF.

This clonotype appeared once. The rearrangement joins TRBV30 to TRBJ2-2; 8 bases are shared with TRBD1. The CDR3 totals 15 residues. The germline V gene has CDR1 GTSNPN and CDR2 SVGIG (reference sequence). V lost 1 base and J lost 6; bases outside the gene matches: 7. This CDR3 reads CAWSGGTGRAGELFF. The DNA of the CDR3 is TGTGCCTGGAGTGGTGGGACAGGAAGAGCCGGGGAGCTGTTTTTT.

Notes on this clonotype: The junction departs from the called germline gene at one end, perhaps through a read error. The CDR3 coding sequence is TGCGCCAGCAGCTTGGTTCCTAGCGGGAGTTACTACAATGAGCGGTTCTTC. Its protein is CASSLVPSGSYYNERFF. The chain has TRBV5-1 and TRBJ2-1; TRBD2 matches 10 bases. The germline CDR1 and CDR2 sequences are SGHRS and YFSETQ. The CDR3 covers 17 residues.

This clonotype was counted at least ten times. V usage is TRBV7-2 and J usage is TRBJ2-7, with unresolved D. Trimming stripped 1 base from V and 2 bases from J, with 12 bases between. Germline loops: CDR1 SGHTA, CDR2 FQGNSA. The CDR3 extends over 15 amino acids. Here the CDR3 DNA reads TGTGCCAGCAGCTTAGTACTCGGCAGCACCTACGAGCAGTACTTC. It translates to CASSLVLGSTYEQYF. Full variable domain (outside the CDR3, taken from reference TRBV7-2 and TRBJ2-7): GAGVSQSPSNKVTEKGKDVELRCDPISGHTALYWYRQSLGQGLEFLIYFQGNSAPDKSGLPSDRFSAERTGGSVSTLTIQRTQQEDSAVYLCASSLVLGSTYEQYFGPGTRLTVT.

This clonotype occurred many times. This rearrangement joins TRBV3-1 to TRBJ2-7; 7 bases agree with TRBD1. Looked up from germline, CDR1 is LGHDT and CDR2 is YNNKEL (reference sequence). The CDR3 is 18 amino acids. The V gene end was trimmed by 1 base and the J gene end by 1 base; junction bases not matched to a gene: 13. The CDR3 DNA follows: TGTGCCAGCAGCCAAGGGGCAGGGGGTACCCTACAGTCCTACGAGCAGTACTTC. Translation: CASSQGAGGTLQSYEQYF.

The CDR3 nucleotides are TGTGCCAGCAGCCTCCAAAGTAGCGGGGTGGGGCCCGGGGAGCTGTTTTTT. This sequence encodes CASSLQSSGVGPGELFF. V usage is TRBV9 and J usage is TRBJ2-2; 8 bases are shared with TRBD2. The germline V gene encodes CDR1 SGDLS and CDR2 YYNGEE. This CDR3 is built from 17 residues. The trim removed 4 bases at V and 6 bases at J, leaving 14 bases unmatched.

The chain uses TRBV12-3 or TRBV12-4 and TRBJ2-3; D could derive from TRBD1 or TRBD2 (6 bases each). The CDR3 totals 15 residues. The germline V and J ends were trimmed by 3 bases and 4 bases, with 14 bases remaining between them. The CDR3 nucleotides read TGTGCCAGCAGTTTGACTAGAGGGGGAGCAGATACGCAGTATTTT. Protein product: CASSLTRGGADTQYF.

At least ten counts were recorded for this clonotype. This chain connects TRBV7-9 to TRBJ2-7; 11 positions agree with TRBD1. The CDR3 runs 15 residues. V dropped 5 bases and J dropped 2; count of bases not matched to a gene: 5. The germline CDR1 and CDR2 sequences are SEHNR and FQNEAQ (reference sequence). CDR3 nucleotide sequence: TGTGCCAGCAGCCGTTGGGGACAGGGGGCCTACGAGCAGTACTTC. It encodes CASSRWGQGAYEQYF. Filled out from reference TRBV7-9 and TRBJ2-7, the complete variable domain reads DTGVSQNPRHKITKRGQNVTFRCDPISEHNRLYWYRQTLGQGPEFLTYFQNEAQLEKSRLLSDRFSAERPKGSFSTLEIQRTEQGDSAMYLCASSRWGQGAYEQYFGPGTRLTVT.

Ten or more counts support this clonotype. The rearrangement uses TRBV29-1 and TRBJ2-7; TRBD1 agrees at 10 bases. The CDR3 runs 16 residues. After removal of 3 bases from V and 6 bases from J, the junction contained 14 bases not matched to a gene. CDR1 is SQVTM and CDR2 is ANQGSEA in the germline V gene. The CDR3 DNA reads TGCAGCGTTGAGTCGGCGGGACAGGGGATTCCTGGCGAGCAGTACTTC. Residues: CSVESAGQGIPGEQYF.

Points on this clonotype: A much larger clone lies one base from this, so it may be a read error. The chain has TRBV9 and TRBJ2-3; no reliable D call. Per the germline V gene, CDR1 is SGDLS and CDR2 is YYNGEE. This CDR3 is built from 10 residues. Trimming removed 10 bases at V and 1 base at J, with 4 bases between. The CDR3 here is CAGGTDTQYF. The CDR3 DNA is TGTGCCGGCGGCACAGATACGCAGTATTTT.

This clonotype was recorded at least ten times. This sequence joins TRBV11-2 and TRBJ2-7, with D unclear. The CDR3 has 13 amino acids. The germline gives CDR1 SGHAT, CDR2 FQNNGV. The V end lost 3 bases, the J end lost 2 bases, and 8 bases lay between the germline ends. As DNA, the CDR3 is TGTGCCAGCAGCTTGACCTTAACCTACGAGCAGTACTTC. It is translated as CASSLTLTYEQYF.

This clonotype turned up a few times. With a much larger clone just one base away, this may be a read error. The genes are TRBV7-2 and TRBJ2-4, with D uncertain. This CDR3 is built from 13 residues. Germline CDR1 SGHTA, CDR2 FQGNSA. DNA for the CDR3: TGTGTCAGCAGTTACTCAGCCAAAAACATTCAGTACTTC. It codes for CVSSYSAKNIQYF.

A remark on this clonotype: The junction departs from the called germline gene at one end, perhaps through a read error. The chain carries TRBV3-1 and TRBJ2-5; 7 nucleotides line up with TRBD2. This CDR3 has 14 amino acids. CDR1 LGHDT and CDR2 YNNKEL come from the germline V gene (reference sequence). The CDR3 spells CARSPTGGGETQYF. Written as DNA, the CDR3 is TGTGCCCGCAGCCCCACGGGCGGGGGTGAGACCCAGTACTTC.

This clonotype was detected ten times or more. One end of the junction fails to match germline, which may point to a read error. The J gene is TRBJ2-1, the V gene TRBV7-7, with 8 bases matching TRBD1. The CDR3 spans 13 residues. Germline CDR1 is SSHAT and CDR2 is FNYEAQ (reference sequence). The CDR3 sequence is CASSTDRGDEQFF. In nucleotides, the CDR3 is TGTGCTAGCAGCACCGACAGGGGAGATGAGCAGTTCTTC.

The chain recombines TRBV27 with TRBJ2-7; tentative D call: TRBD1 (6 bases). Trimming took 2 bases from V and 5 from J, leaving 16 bases between them. From germline, CDR1 is MNHEY and CDR2 SMNVEV (reference sequence). The CDR3 is made up of 15 amino acids. CDR3 amino acids: CASSLAGTTGNEQYF. CDR3 coding DNA: TGTGCCAGCAGTTTAGCCGGGACAACGGGCAACGAGCAGTACTTC.

This clonotype came up a few times. CDR3 in DNA: TGTGCCGTATGGGACAGGGTTAACTATGGCTACACCTTC. It encodes CAVWDRVNYGYTF. This chain links TRBV7-9 with TRBJ1-2, with 9 nucleotides matching TRBD1. V was clipped by 11 bases and J by 1 base; unmatched bases: 5. Germline CDR1 reads SEHNR; CDR2 reads FQNEAQ (reference sequence). The CDR3 covers 13 residues.

The CDR3 spells CASSTPGGAEDTQYF. CDR3 coding DNA: TGTGCCAGCAGTACCCCGGGGGGGGCGGAAGATACGCAGTATTTT. This chain connects TRBV28 to TRBJ2-3; 8 positions match TRBD2. With V trimmed by 5 bases and J by 5 bases, 9 bases remained unmatched. This CDR3 spans 15 amino acids. CDR1 and CDR2 (germline): MDHEN, SYDVKM.

The sample holds many counts of this clonotype. The rearrangement joins TRBV7-9 to TRBJ2-5, with D maybe TRBD2 (5 bases). The CDR3 length is 15 residues. CDR1 is SEHNR and CDR2 is FQNEAQ in the germline V gene (reference sequence). With 3 bases removed from V and 0 bases from J, the gap between germline ends came to 11 bases. The CDR3 is CASSFSGDYQETQYF. The CDR3 region has the DNA TGTGCCAGCAGCTTTTCCGGGGATTACCAAGAGACCCAGTACTTC.

This clonotype was recorded a few times. This chain links TRBV12-3 or TRBV12-4 with TRBJ1-1; D is uncertain. The CDR3 sequence is 13 residues long. V gave up 8 bases and J gave up 4 bases, with 14 bases separating them. This CDR3 reads CASDSGGPTEAFF. CDR3 nucleotides: TGTGCCAGCGACTCGGGCGGCCCCACTGAAGCTTTCTTT.

This clonotype was counted at least ten times. This CDR3 is CSARSRGMNTEAFF. DNA of the CDR3: TGCAGTGCTAGGTCCCGTGGGATGAACACTGAAGCTTTCTTT. This rearrangement joins TRBV20-1 to TRBJ1-1; the D is unclear. Looked up from germline, CDR1 is DFQATT and CDR2 is SNEGSKA (reference sequence). V was pared by 3 bases and J by 0 bases, with 11 bases between. This CDR3 spans 14 amino acids.

This clonotype was seen more than once but under ten times. A much larger clonotype is one base distant, so this may be a read error. The chain is built from TRBV2 and TRBJ2-7; 11 bases align to TRBD1. Germline V gives CDR1 SNHLY, CDR2 FYNNEI. The CDR3 is 13 residues long. Germline trimming cut 10 bases from V and 7 bases from J; bases unmatched to any gene: 9. Written as DNA, the CDR3 is TGTGCCACCGGACAGGGGGCGTCGAGTGAGCAGTACTTC. Protein product: CATGQGASSEQYF.

There are a few counts of this clonotype. This may stem from a read error, because a much larger clone lies one nucleotide away. The V call is TRBV20-1, the J call TRBJ2-7; a possible D gene is TRBD2 (7 bases). CDR1 DFQATT and CDR2 SNEGSKA come from the germline V gene (reference sequence). V was clipped by 5 bases and J by 1 base, with 15 bases between them. CDR3 length: 14 amino acids. The CDR3 spells CSALRGAGSYEQYF. The DNA of the CDR3 is TGCAGTGCTTTACGGGGGGCTGGATCCTACGAGCAGTACTTC.

This clonotype was recorded at least ten times. The rearrangement joins TRBV6-1 to TRBJ2-1, with D possibly being TRBD1 or TRBD2 (6 bases each). Germline V CDR1 and CDR2: MNHNS, SASEGT. The CDR3 is made up of 14 amino acids. V was trimmed by 5 bases and J by 4 bases, leaving 12 bases between them. For the CDR3, the DNA is TGTGCCAGCAGTAAGCAGGGGAGGTACAATGAGCAGTTCTTC. Its translation: CASSKQGRYNEQFF.

This clonotype has ten or more counts. V is TRBV14 and J is TRBJ2-7; D is perhaps TRBD1 (5 bases). V lost 2 bases to trimming and J lost 3 bases, with 8 bases between them. CDR3 length equals 13 residues. CDR1 SGHDN and CDR2 FVKESK come from the germline V gene. The CDR3 here is CASSQLDSYEQYF. DNA of the CDR3: TGTGCCAGCAGCCAACTAGACAGCTACGAGCAGTACTTC.

This clonotype was seen many times. The gene calls are TRBV20-1 and TRBJ2-1; 9 bases agree with TRBD1. Germline V lookup: CDR1 DFQATT, CDR2 SNEGSKA (reference sequence). With 1 base clipped from V and 3 bases from J, the junction kept 10 bases outside the gene matches. The CDR3 covers 17 residues. Written as DNA, the CDR3 is TGCAGTGCTAGAGGCGAGGGACAGGGAGGTCTCTACAATGAGCAGTTCTTC. Protein sequence: CSARGEGQGGLYNEQFF.

The chain couples TRBV21-1 to TRBJ2-3; no check of the table's D call, TRBD1, against the DNA was made. TRBV21-1 is a listed pseudogene. The CDR3 is 16 amino acids. As DNA, the CDR3 is TGTGCCAGCAGCATTTTTACAGGAGCCGGTACAGATACGCAGTATTTT. Its protein product is CASSIFTGAGTDTQYF.

The chain joins TRBV30 to TRBJ2-3; D possibly corresponds to TRBD1 (6 bases). The CDR3 spans 15 residues. The V gene's germline CDR1 is GTSNPN and CDR2 SVGIG (reference sequence). The ends were cut back, 6 bases at V and 1 base at J, with 17 bases in the middle. CDR3 sequence reads: CACAPWGQGTDTQYF. In DNA, the CDR3 is TGTGCCTGTGCGCCCTGGGGACAAGGCACAGATACGCAGTATTTT.

Remarks on this clonotype: At one of its ends the junction is not consistent with the germline gene, which may arise from a read error. This chain links TRBV20-1 with TRBJ1-4, with D unclear. Germline V gives CDR1 DFQATT, CDR2 SNEGSKA (reference sequence). The CDR3 extends over 15 amino acids. CDR3 sequence reads: CSARDQETRNEKLFF. In DNA form, the CDR3 reads TGCAGTGCTAGAGATCAGGAGACGAGGAATGAAAAGCTGTTTTTT.